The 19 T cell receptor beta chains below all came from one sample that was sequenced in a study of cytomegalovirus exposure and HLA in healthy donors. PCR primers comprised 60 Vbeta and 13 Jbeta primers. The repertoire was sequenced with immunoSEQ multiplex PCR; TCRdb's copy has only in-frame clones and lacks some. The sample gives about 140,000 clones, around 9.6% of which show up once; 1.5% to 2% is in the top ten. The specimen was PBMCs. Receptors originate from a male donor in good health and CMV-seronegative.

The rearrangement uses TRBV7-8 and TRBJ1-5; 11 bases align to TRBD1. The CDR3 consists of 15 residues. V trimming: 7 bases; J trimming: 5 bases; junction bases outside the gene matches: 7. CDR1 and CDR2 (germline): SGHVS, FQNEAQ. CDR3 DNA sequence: TGTGCCAGCACCCCCGGACAGGGGGCAGATCAGCCCCAGCATTTT. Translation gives CASTPGQGADQPQHF.

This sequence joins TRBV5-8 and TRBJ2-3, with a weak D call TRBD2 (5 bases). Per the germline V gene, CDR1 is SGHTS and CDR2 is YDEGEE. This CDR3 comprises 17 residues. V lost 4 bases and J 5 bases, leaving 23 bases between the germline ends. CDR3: CASSLGPEGRERDTQYF. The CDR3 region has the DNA TGTGCCAGCAGCCTCGGGCCCGAAGGTCGGGAACGAGATACGCAGTATTTT.

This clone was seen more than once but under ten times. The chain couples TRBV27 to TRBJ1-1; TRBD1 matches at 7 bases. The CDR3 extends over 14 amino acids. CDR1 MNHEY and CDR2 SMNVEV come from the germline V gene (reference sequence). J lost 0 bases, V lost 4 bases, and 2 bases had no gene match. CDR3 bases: TGTGCCAGCAGTTGGACAGGCATGAACACTGAAGCTTTCTTT. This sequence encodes CASSWTGMNTEAFF.

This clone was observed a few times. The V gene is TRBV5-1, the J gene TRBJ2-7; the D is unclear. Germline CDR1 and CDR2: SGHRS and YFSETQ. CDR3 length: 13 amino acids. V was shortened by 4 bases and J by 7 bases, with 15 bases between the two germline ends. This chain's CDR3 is CASSPGVPLEQYF. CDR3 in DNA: TGCGCCAGCAGCCCCGGAGTACCACTTGAGCAGTACTTC. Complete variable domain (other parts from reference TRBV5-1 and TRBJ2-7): KAGVTQTPRYLIKTRGQQVTLSCSPISGHRSVSWYQQTPGQGLQFLFEYFSETQRNKGNFPGRFSGRQFSNSRSEMNVSTLELGDSALYLCASSPGVPLEQYFGPGTRLTVT.

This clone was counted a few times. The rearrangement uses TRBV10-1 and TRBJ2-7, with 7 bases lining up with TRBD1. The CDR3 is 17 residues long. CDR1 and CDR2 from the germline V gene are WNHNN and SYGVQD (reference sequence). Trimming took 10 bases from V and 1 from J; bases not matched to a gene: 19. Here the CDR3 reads CAKKVRDSGSTSYEQYF. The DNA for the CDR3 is TGCGCCAAAAAAGTCCGGGACAGCGGCAGTACTTCCTACGAGCAGTACTTC.

This CDR3 reads CASSPRLAGTYEQYF. CDR3 DNA sequence: TGTGCCAGCAGCCCCCGACTAGCGGGAACCTACGAGCAGTACTTC. The V gene is TRBV7-8, the J gene TRBJ2-7; TRBD2 matches 11 bases. CDR1 is SGHVS, CDR2 FQNEAQ, per germline. CDR3 length: 15 residues. Unmatched junction bases numbered 5, after V lost 5 bases and J lost 2 bases.

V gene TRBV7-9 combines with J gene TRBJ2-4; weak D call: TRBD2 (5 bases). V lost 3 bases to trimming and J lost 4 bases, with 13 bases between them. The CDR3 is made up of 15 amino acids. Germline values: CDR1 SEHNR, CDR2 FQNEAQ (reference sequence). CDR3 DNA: TGTGCCAGCAGCTTGAGGGCAGACCGAAAAAACATTCAGTACTTC. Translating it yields CASSLRADRKNIQYF.

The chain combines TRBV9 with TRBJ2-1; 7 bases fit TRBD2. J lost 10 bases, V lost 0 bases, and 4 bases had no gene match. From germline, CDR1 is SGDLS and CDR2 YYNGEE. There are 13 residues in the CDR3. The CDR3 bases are TGTGCCAGCAGCGTAGCGGGGGGAAACGAGCAGTTCTTC. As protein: CASSVAGGNEQFF.

CDR3 amino acids: CASHDRGLRGYTF. The CDR3 nucleotides read TGTGCCAGCCATGACAGGGGGCTTCGCGGCTACACCTTC. The chain carries TRBV2 and TRBJ1-2, with 10 bases fitting TRBD1. This CDR3 contains 13 residues. Germline V gene lookup returns CDR1 SNHLY and CDR2 FYNNEI. Germline trimming cut 8 bases from V and 8 bases from J; bases unmatched to any gene: 8.

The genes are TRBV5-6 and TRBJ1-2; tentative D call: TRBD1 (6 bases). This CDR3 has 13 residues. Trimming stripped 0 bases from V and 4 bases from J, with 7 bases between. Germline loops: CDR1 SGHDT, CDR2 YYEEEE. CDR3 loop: CASSLGGPYGYTF. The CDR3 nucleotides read TGTGCCAGCAGCTTGGGGGGGCCCTATGGCTACACCTTC.

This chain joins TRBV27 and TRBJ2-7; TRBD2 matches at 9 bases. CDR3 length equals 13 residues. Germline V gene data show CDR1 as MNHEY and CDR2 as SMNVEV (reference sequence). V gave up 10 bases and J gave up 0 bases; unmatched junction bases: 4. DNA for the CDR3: TGTGCCACCCCTAGCGGGGACTCCTACGAGCAGTACTTC. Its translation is CATPSGDSYEQYF.

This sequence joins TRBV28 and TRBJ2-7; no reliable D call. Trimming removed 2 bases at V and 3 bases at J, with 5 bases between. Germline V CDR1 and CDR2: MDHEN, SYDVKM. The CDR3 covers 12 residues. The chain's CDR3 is CASSLGFYEQYF. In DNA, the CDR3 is TGTGCCAGCAGTTTAGGCTTCTACGAGCAGTACTTC.

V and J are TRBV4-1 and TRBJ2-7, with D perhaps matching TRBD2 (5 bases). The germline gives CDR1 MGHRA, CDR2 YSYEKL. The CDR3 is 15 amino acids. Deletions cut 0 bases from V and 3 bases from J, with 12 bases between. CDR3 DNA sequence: TGCGCCAGCAGCCAAGATTCCCGGGATCTCTACGAGCAGTACTTC. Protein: CASSQDSRDLYEQYF.

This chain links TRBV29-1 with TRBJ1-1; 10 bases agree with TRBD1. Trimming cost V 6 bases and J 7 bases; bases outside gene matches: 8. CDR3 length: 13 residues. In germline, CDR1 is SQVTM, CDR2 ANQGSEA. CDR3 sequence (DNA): TGCAGCGTCCACCGACAGGGGGCGGGTGAAGCTTTCTTT. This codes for CSVHRQGAGEAFF. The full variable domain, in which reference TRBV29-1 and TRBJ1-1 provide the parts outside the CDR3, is SAVISQKPSRDICQRGTSLTIQCQVDSQVTMMFWYRQQPGQSLTLIATANQGSEATYESGFVIDKFPISRPNLTFSTLTVSNMSPEDSSIYLCSVHRQGAGEAFFGQGTRLTVV.

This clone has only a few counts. The CDR3 sequence is CASSQRQGDGYTF. In nucleotides, the CDR3 is TGCGCCAGCAGCCAGCGACAGGGCGATGGCTACACCTTC. V gene TRBV4-1 combines with J gene TRBJ1-2, with 7 bases lining up with TRBD1. V was clipped by 3 bases and J by 6 bases; unmatched bases: 4. This CDR3 has 13 residues. Germline V CDR1 and CDR2: MGHRA, YSYEKL.

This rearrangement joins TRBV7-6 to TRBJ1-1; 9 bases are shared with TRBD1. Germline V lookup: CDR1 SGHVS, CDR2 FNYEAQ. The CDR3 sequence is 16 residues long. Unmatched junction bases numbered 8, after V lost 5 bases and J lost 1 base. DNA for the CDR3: TGTGCCAGCAGCGTCGGACAGGGGAGGAGGAACACTGAAGCTTTCTTT. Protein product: CASSVGQGRRNTEAFF.

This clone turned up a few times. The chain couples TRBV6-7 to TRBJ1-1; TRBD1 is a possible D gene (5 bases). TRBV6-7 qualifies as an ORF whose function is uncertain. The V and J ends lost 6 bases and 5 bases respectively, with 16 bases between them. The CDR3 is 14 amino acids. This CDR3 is CASSSRAGGTEAFF. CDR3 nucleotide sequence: TGTGCCAGCAGCAGTAGGGCGGGGGGGACTGAAGCTTTCTTT.

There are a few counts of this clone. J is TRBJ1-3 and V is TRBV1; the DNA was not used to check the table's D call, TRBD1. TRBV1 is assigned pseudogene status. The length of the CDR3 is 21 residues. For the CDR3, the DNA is TGCACCAGCAGCCAAGATACGGGACAGGAGGCTTCCGTCCACTCTGGAAACACCATATATTTT. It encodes CTSSQDTGQEASVHSGNTIYF.

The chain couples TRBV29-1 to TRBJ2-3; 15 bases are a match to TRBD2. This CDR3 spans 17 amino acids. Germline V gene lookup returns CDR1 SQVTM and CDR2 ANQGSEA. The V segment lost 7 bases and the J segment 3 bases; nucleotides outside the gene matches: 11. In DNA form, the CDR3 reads TGCAGCGCCAGGGGAACGGGACTAGCGGGAGGAACAGATACGCAGTATTTT. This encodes CSARGTGLAGGTDTQYF.